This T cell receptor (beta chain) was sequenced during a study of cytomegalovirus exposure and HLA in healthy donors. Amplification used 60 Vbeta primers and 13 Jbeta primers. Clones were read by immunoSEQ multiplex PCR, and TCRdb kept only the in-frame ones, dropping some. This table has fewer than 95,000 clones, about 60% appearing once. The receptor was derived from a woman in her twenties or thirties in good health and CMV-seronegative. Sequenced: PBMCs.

The CDR3, as DNA: TGTGCCAGCAGCTTAGCAGGGGGCGTGGGTGAAGCTTTCTTT. Translated: CASSLAGGVGEAFF. The chain employs TRBV7-6 and TRBJ1-1, with TRBD1 matching 7 bases. The V and J ends lost 0 bases and 7 bases, in that order; junction bases with no gene match: 5. CDR3 length equals 14 residues. From germline, CDR1 is SGHVS and CDR2 FNYEAQ.